The clone carrying this T cell receptor (beta chain) has more than one count but fewer than ten. Its target is unknown. The germline gives CDR1 MNHEY, CDR2 SMNVEV (reference sequence). The CDR3 runs to 16 residues. Trimming removed 6 bases from V and 3 bases from J; junction bases left unmatched: 8. A universal primer site was incorporated via template switching, and the cDNA contained unique molecular identifiers. TCRdb re-called the 5' RACE reads through MiXCR, storing one row per CDR3 protein. The table shows fewer than 250,000 distinct CDR3 sequences, with approximately 8% occurring only once. The sample originates from a study of identical twins. General study points: The study found excess low generation probability among twin-shared out-of-frame alpha sequences. Whereas memory repertoires showed no such difference, abundant cord blood beta clonotypes carried fewer insertions.

These sequences were also reported in another study, on yellow fever vaccine responses in identical twins.

The sequencing sample was made of CD8+ T cells sorted from blood. This sequence was found in a woman under 30 in good health. The chain recombines TRBV27 with TRBJ2-1; 10 nucleotides align to TRBD2. CDR3 loop: CASSPSGGAFYNEQFF. Written as DNA, the CDR3 is TGTGCCAGCAGCCCCAGCGGGGGGGCTTTCTACAATGAGCAGTTCTTC.